These 25 T cell receptor beta chains came from one sample sequenced in a study of long-term antiretroviral therapy in people with HIV. Survey-level resolution applied to immunoSEQ assay v3.0. Here immunoSEQ multiplex PCR was the method, and the copy in TCRdb shows in-frame clones only, minus some. The profile shows tens of thousands of clones, around 80% of them singletons. The material sequenced was unsorted PBMCs, taken 0.5 years before starting antiretroviral therapy. These receptors were taken from a man aged 40-50 years with HIV.

The J gene is TRBJ2-2, the V gene TRBV6-5; D gene ambiguous. V was pared by 3 bases and J by 2 bases, with 10 bases between. The CDR3 is 15 residues long. Germline-derived CDR1 and CDR2 are MNHEY and SVGAGI. CDR3 bases: TGTGCCAGCAGTTATCTGGCCGTAAACACCGGGGAGCTGTTTTTT. Protein product: CASSYLAVNTGELFF.

CDR3 bases: TGTGCCAGCAGTTTAGTAGGCAGGAACACCGGGGAGCTGTTTTTT. This sequence encodes CASSLVGRNTGELFF. The gene calls are TRBV28 and TRBJ2-2; D not certain. The V end was cut by 2 bases, the J end by 1 base, with 8 bases between. This CDR3 has 15 residues. Germline CDR1 and CDR2: MDHEN and SYDVKM. The variable domain in full, completed from reference TRBV28 and TRBJ2-2, reads DVKVTQSSRYLVKRTGEKVFLECVQDMDHENMFWYRQDPGLGLRLIYFSYDVKMKEKGDIPEGYSVSREKKERFSLILESASTNQTSMYLCASSLVGRNTGELFFGEGSRLTVL.

The genes are TRBV5-4 and TRBJ1-3, with a possible D match to TRBD1 (5 bases). The CDR3 loop spans 13 amino acids. Looked up from germline, CDR1 is SGHNT and CDR2 is YYREEE (reference sequence). Trimming removed 5 bases at V and 4 bases at J, with 10 bases between. The CDR3 DNA is TGTGCCAGCAGTCCCCGGGGGGGAAACACCATATATTTT. It is translated as CASSPRGGNTIYF.

J is TRBJ2-1 and V is TRBV7-3; tentative D call: TRBD2 (7 bases). This CDR3 has 14 residues. Trimming took 4 bases from V and 6 from J, leaving 13 bases between them. Germline V CDR1 and CDR2: SGHTA, FQGTGA. The CDR3 loop reads CASSSTRGRNEQFF. The CDR3 nucleotides read TGTGCCAGCAGCTCCACGCGGGGGCGCAATGAGCAGTTCTTC.

The genes are TRBV11-2 and TRBJ1-6; the D gene is possibly TRBD1 (5 bases). Germline V CDR1 and CDR2: SGHAT, FQNNGV. The V end was cut by 1 base, the J end by 7 bases, with 20 bases between. CDR3 length equals 18 residues. The CDR3 nucleotides read TGTGCCAGCAGCTTAGTTGGCGGCAGGGAAGGTGGGAATTCACCCCTCCACTTT. This codes for CASSLVGGREGGNSPLHF.

This clone was counted only a few times. The chain has TRBV28 and TRBJ1-2, with D unclear. Looked up from germline, CDR1 is MDHEN and CDR2 is SYDVKM. V lost 3 bases and J 0 bases, leaving 8 bases between the germline ends. CDR3 length: 14 amino acids. CDR3 region: CASSFRYSNYGYTF. The DNA of the CDR3 is TGTGCCAGCAGTTTTCGGTACTCTAACTATGGCTACACCTTC.

The rearrangement uses TRBV29-1 and TRBJ1-2; 7 nucleotides line up with TRBD1. Unmatched junction bases numbered 6, after V lost 4 bases and J lost 4 bases. Germline V CDR1 and CDR2: SQVTM, ANQGSEA. The CDR3 extends over 13 amino acids. The CDR3 sequence: CSVGTGVGYGYTF. The CDR3 DNA follows: TGCAGCGTTGGTACAGGGGTCGGCTATGGCTACACCTTC. Full variable domain (outside the CDR3, taken from reference TRBV29-1 and TRBJ1-2): SAVISQKPSRDICQRGTSLTIQCQVDSQVTMMFWYRQQPGQSLTLIATANQGSEATYESGFVIDKFPISRPNLTFSTLTVSNMSPEDSSIYLCSVGTGVGYGYTFGSGTRLTVV.

The chain couples TRBV7-9 to TRBJ2-7; no firm D call. V was cut by 1 base and J by 5 bases, with 6 bases left in between. The CDR3 runs to 12 residues. Germline V lookup: CDR1 SEHNR, CDR2 FQNEAQ (reference sequence). CDR3 DNA sequence: TGTGCCAGCAGCTTAGGGAGCGACGAGCAGTACTTC. Translation: CASSLGSDEQYF.

The genes are TRBV6-5 and TRBJ2-2; no firm D call. From germline, CDR1 is MNHEY and CDR2 SVGAGI. The CDR3 covers 13 residues. V lost 4 bases and J lost 6, with 9 bases in between. The CDR3 DNA is TGTGCCAGCAGTTCCCAGGTTCCCGGGGAGCTGTTTTTT. This encodes CASSSQVPGELFF.

V and J are TRBV19 and TRBJ2-7; D gene ambiguous. Trimming left V 6 bases short and J 6 bases short, with 18 bases between. Germline lookup yields CDR1 LNHDA and CDR2 SQIVND (reference sequence). The CDR3 has 14 residues. The CDR3 DNA follows: TGTGCCAGTAGCGTACCCAACGCAGGTGGCGAGCAGTACTTC. Translation: CASSVPNAGGEQYF.

The chain recombines TRBV5-1 with TRBJ1-1, with 8 positions matching TRBD1. Germline V gene data show CDR1 as SGHRS and CDR2 as YFSETQ. CDR3 length equals 16 residues. J was trimmed by 1 base and V by 0 bases; bases with no gene match: 5. CDR3 DNA: TGCGCCAGCAGCTTGGAAGGACAGGGATGGAACACTGAAGCTTTCTTT. Translating gives CASSLEGQGWNTEAFF.

This clone came up a few times. The chain joins TRBV7-3 to TRBJ1-6; D is unclear. Germline V gene lookup returns CDR1 SGHTA and CDR2 FQGTGA. Trimming took 1 base from V and 7 from J, leaving 14 bases between them. This CDR3 is 16 amino acids long. CDR3 nucleotides: TGTGCCAGCAGCTTAAGTCCGTTCGGGATGAATTCACCCCTCCACTTT. Translating gives CASSLSPFGMNSPLHF.

The chain couples TRBV6-6 to TRBJ1-6, with unresolved D. CDR3 length: 14 residues. Deletions cut 6 bases from V and 10 bases from J, with 16 bases between. Germline CDR1 and CDR2: MNHNY and SVGAGI (reference sequence). In DNA, the CDR3 is TGTGCCAGCAGCCCGGGAACGTTGGGGTCACCCCTCCACTTT. Encoded protein: CASSPGTLGSPLHF.

The chain joins TRBV6-1 to TRBJ1-1; no definite D call. Trimming took off 6 bases at V and 6 bases at J, with 14 bases between the two ends. The CDR3 is 13 amino acids. Germline V gene lookup returns CDR1 MNHNS and CDR2 SASEGT. In DNA, the CDR3 is TGTGCCAGCAGCCCCCTGTGGGATCCTGAAGCTTTCTTT. It encodes CASSPLWDPEAFF.

This chain joins TRBV19 and TRBJ1-6, with D tentatively TRBD1 (5 bases). This CDR3 spans 15 amino acids. V was shortened by 7 bases and J by 5 bases, with 15 bases between the two germline ends. Germline CDR1 reads LNHDA; CDR2 reads SQIVND (reference sequence). Written as DNA, the CDR3 is TGTGCCAGTACCCTAGGGCAGGGTAATAATTCACCCCTCCACTTT. Its protein product is CASTLGQGNNSPLHF.

This chain joins TRBV19 and TRBJ1-5, with TRBD1 identical over 10 bases. This CDR3 contains 16 residues. CDR1 and CDR2 from the germline V gene are LNHDA and SQIVND (reference sequence). Trimming removed 0 bases from V and 4 bases from J; junction bases left unmatched: 3. The CDR3 DNA is TGTGCCAGTAGTATAGATCCGGGACAGGGGAATCAGCCCCAGCATTTT. Its protein is CASSIDPGQGNQPQHF.

The chain is built from TRBV6-1 and TRBJ2-2; TRBD2 matches 7 bases. Germline V lookup: CDR1 MNHNS, CDR2 SASEGT. The CDR3 has 11 amino acids. CDR3 loop: CAIREVGELFF. CDR3 coding DNA: TGTGCTATTCGGGAGGTCGGGGAGCTGTTTTTT.

This sequence joins TRBV28 and TRBJ2-1; 9 bases fit TRBD2. Looked up from germline, CDR1 is MDHEN and CDR2 is SYDVKM. The CDR3 contains 15 residues. Trimming at V came to 6 bases and at J to 7 bases, leaving 10 bases not matched to a gene. The CDR3 loop is CASRIPSGAANEQFF. The CDR3 DNA reads TGTGCCAGCAGAATACCTAGCGGGGCGGCAAATGAGCAGTTCTTC. Using reference TRBV28 and TRBJ2-1 for the parts outside the CDR3, the full variable domain is DVKVTQSSRYLVKRTGEKVFLECVQDMDHENMFWYRQDPGLGLRLIYFSYDVKMKEKGDIPEGYSVSREKKERFSLILESASTNQTSMYLCASRIPSGAANEQFFGPGTRLTVL.

This clone was detected a few times. The rearrangement joins TRBV5-5 to TRBJ2-7; D is unclear. This CDR3 has 12 residues. Germline V gene data show CDR1 as SGHKS and CDR2 as YYEKEE (reference sequence). Trimming left V 4 bases short and J 4 bases short, with 9 bases between. The CDR3 coding sequence is TGTGCCAGCAGCGAAGATAGGTACGAGCAGTACTTC. This encodes CASSEDRYEQYF.

The rearrangement uses TRBV7-9 and TRBJ2-5; 9 bases fit TRBD1. The J call may be incorrect, as the DNA end agrees better with TRBJ2-7. The CDR3 covers 16 residues. Germline V gives CDR1 SEHNR, CDR2 FQNEAQ (reference sequence). The CDR3 loop is CASSLETGQGFYEQYF. CDR3 coding DNA: TGTGCCAGCAGCTTAGAGACGGGACAGGGATTTTACGAGCAGTACTTC.

This rearrangement joins TRBV25-1 to TRBJ1-3; D ambiguous. V was shortened by 6 bases and J by 0 bases, with 12 bases between the two germline ends. Germline V gives CDR1 MGHDK, CDR2 SYGVNS. The CDR3 is 15 amino acids. The CDR3: CASREEALSGNTIYF. The CDR3, as DNA: TGTGCCAGCAGGGAGGAAGCACTCTCTGGAAACACCATATATTTT.

This chain links TRBV11-2 with TRBJ1-3; D is undetermined. Between the trimmed V and J ends, which lost 0 bases and 2 bases, there was a span of 8 bases. The germline gives CDR1 SGHAT, CDR2 FQNNGV. This CDR3 comprises 15 residues. The CDR3 DNA follows: TGTGCCAGCAGCTTAGATGGGTATACTGGAAACACCATATATTTT. Its protein is CASSLDGYTGNTIYF.

The chain carries TRBV18 and TRBJ1-5, with D uncertain. V was shortened by 2 bases and J by 4 bases, with 9 bases between the two germline ends. This CDR3 spans 14 amino acids. Germline CDR1 is KGHSH and CDR2 is LQKENI. The CDR3 nucleotides are TGTGCCAGCTCACCAGGGTTTGGAAATCAGCCCCAGCATTTT. It is translated as CASSPGFGNQPQHF.

J is TRBJ2-5 and V is TRBV18; the match to TRBD1 covers 9 bases. The CDR3 runs to 14 residues. CDR1 is KGHSH and CDR2 is LQKENI in the germline V gene. V shed 3 bases, J shed 3 bases, and the junction held 2 bases outside the gene matches. CDR3 region: CASSPRTGEETQYF. CDR3 nucleotide sequence: TGTGCCAGCTCACCTCGGACAGGGGAAGAGACCCAGTACTTC.

This clone was found a few times. The chain carries TRBV7-9 and TRBJ2-2, with 12 bases identical to TRBD2. Germline V gene lookup returns CDR1 SEHNR and CDR2 FQNEAQ (reference sequence). The CDR3 covers 19 residues. Trimming took 5 bases from V and 1 from J; bases not matched to a gene: 11. CDR3 DNA: TGTGCCAGCAGCCCGAGACTAGCGGGGGATCATGGGAACACCGGGGAGCTGTTTTTT. Amino acid sequence: CASSPRLAGDHGNTGELFF.